This T cell receptor (beta chain) was obtained from a study of blood T cell repertoires in COVID-19. Study background: Sites across the United States, Italy and Spain contributed samples from acute and convalescent COVID-19.

The germline V gene has CDR1 SGHTA and CDR2 FQGTGA. There are 14 residues in the CDR3. Trimming cost V 5 bases and J 6 bases; bases outside gene matches: 4. This table comes from immunoSEQ multiplex PCR, and its TCRdb copy is limited to in-frame clones, with some not included. The sample carries approximately 98,000 clones, 65% to 85% recorded once. This clone was found once. The chain links TRBV7-3 to TRBJ2-7, with TRBD2 matching 13 bases. Sequenced input: peripheral blood. The receptor was isolated from a woman older than 75 with acute or convalescent COVID-19. DNA of the CDR3: TGTGCCAGCAGCCCGGGGACTAGCGGGGCCGAGCAGTACTTC. It is translated as CASSPGTSGAEQYF.